Here is one T cell receptor beta chain with its context. The data originate from a study of control samples from healthy donors and cancer patients. Profiling relied on immunoSEQ multiplex PCR, and the TCRdb table lists in-frame clones only, not all of them. In the table there are over 150,000 clones, roughly 95% of which are singletons. CDR3 length: 11 residues. Looked up from germline, CDR1 is LNHDA and CDR2 is SQIVND (reference sequence). The ends were cut back, 1 base at V and 7 bases at J, with 4 bases in the middle. The rearrangement links TRBV19 to TRBJ2-5; D not resolved. The source of this sequence is a woman in her 30s in good health. Sequenced: blood. The CDR3 DNA reads TGTGCCAGTAGTATAGGGGGGACCCAGTACTTC. It encodes CASSIGGTQYF.